This T cell receptor beta chain was retrieved from a study of blood T cell repertoires in COVID-19. Germline-derived CDR1 and CDR2 are SGHTA and FQGNSA. V was shortened by 5 bases and J by 11 bases, with 22 bases between the two germline ends. The CDR3 is 15 amino acids. Here immunoSEQ multiplex PCR was the method, and the copy in TCRdb shows in-frame clones only, minus some. The sample consists of 650,000 to 800,000 clones, about 87% of them appearing once. The gene calls are TRBV7-2 and TRBJ1-5, with a weak D call TRBD1 (6 bases). This clonotype originated in a woman between 18 and 30 years old with acute or convalescent COVID-19. The sequenced material came from peripheral blood. The CDR3 spells CASSQDAGTPGTQHF. The CDR3 DNA follows: TGTGCCAGCAGCCAAGACGCCGGGACACCTGGTACCCAGCATTTT.